This is a list of T cell receptor beta chains from one sample in a study of radiation and T cells in renal cell carcinoma. Sequencing was performed with immunoSEQ multiplex PCR; in TCRdb, only in-frame clones are kept and a portion is missing. This repertoire shows about 77,000 clones, less than 85% found once; its top ten account for approximately 2.3%. The specimen was blood, collected from a patient whose treatment included radiotherapy and nephrectomy. Receptors originate from a woman aged 60-75 years with renal cell carcinoma. CDR3s leave out the opening cysteine and the closing phenylalanine or tryptophan.

TRBV28	TRBJ1-2	ASSWQGLGYT
TRBV4-2	TRBJ1-2	ASSQERGSIGGYT
TRBV5-4	TRBJ2-1	ASSTGTSGGYNEQF
TRBV28	TRBJ2-7	ASSRLTGLGEQY
TRBV6-5	TRBJ1-5	ASSWTVNQPQH
TRBV11-1	TRBJ2-7	ASSLGGREVDEQY
TRBV6-6	TRBJ1-3	ASSDGQVGNTIY
TRBV19	TRBJ1-1	ASSISGTGTEAF
TRBV5-6	TRBJ2-3	ASSGSGRTFTDTQY
TRBV5-4	TRBJ2-7	ASSPRDGGYEQY
TRBV6-4	TRBJ1-6	ASSENRDRYNSPLH
TRBV21-1	.	ASGTGTESSYEQY
TRBV6-5	TRBJ2-7	ASSGTGGEN
TRBV6-5	TRBJ1-1	ASSYFVGLGNTEAF
TRBV2	TRBJ1-2	ASSGDEYGYT
TRBV28	TRBJ2-7	ASSIGEHRVYEQY
TRBV19	TRBJ2-7	ASSMTSGAYEQY
TRBV19	TRBJ2-2	ASSPTGLTGELF
TRBV18	TRBJ2-6	ASSPRNGQLLSGANVLT
TRBV4-3	TRBJ1-4	ASSQDLAGGREKLF
TRBV6-1	TRBJ2-2	ASGMEQGSPGELF
TRBV5-8	TRBJ2-3	ASGPGLAPADTQY
TRBV19	TRBJ2-7	ASSSGHLTYEQY
TRBV28	TRBJ1-2	ASLGGTWDGYT
TRBV11-3	TRBJ2-7	ASSLGRATQGEQY
TRBV5-1	TRBJ1-2	ASSLVSSNYGYT
TRBV2	TRBJ2-2	ASSEPVSTGELF
TRBV28	TRBJ1-1	ASSIISRRHTEAF
TRBV6-5	TRBJ2-1	ASSTRQGYEQF
TRBV4-1	TRBJ1-2	ASSQEKYRGQGYGYT
TRBV2	TRBJ1-5	ASSRRTGGNQPQH
TRBV5-6	TRBJ2-5	ASSLAAGGHQLETQY
TRBV28	TRBJ1-1	ASRPQGAAEAF
TRBV5-6	TRBJ2-2	ASSLLLGQGNTGELF
TRBV11-2	TRBJ1-2	ASSSGRNNYGYT
TRBV7-9	TRBJ2-1	ASSTGTGRINEQF
TRBV6-5	TRBJ1-1	ASSDRGGTEAF
TRBV19	TRBJ2-1	ATQRVDEQF
TRBV4-1	TRBJ2-5	ASSQDGLAGGETQY
TRBV11-2	TRBJ1-6	ASSRTSDNSPLH
TRBV18	TRBJ2-6	ASSPSGTSFSGANVLT
TRBV18	TRBJ2-1	ASSPLNENTEQF
TRBV9	TRBJ2-1	ASSVNLNEQF
TRBV6-5	TRBJ1-2	ASSQGTGLDGYT
TRBV4-1	TRBJ2-4	ASSQDLANIQY
TRBV6-1	TRBJ1-6	ASTQDSIGSPLH
TRBV10-3	TRBJ2-5	AISEPRQTTIETQY
TRBV5-1	TRBJ2-2	ASSPIAGGLDTGELF
TRBV2	TRBJ1-5	ASSDSRGSPQH
TRBV11-2	TRBJ2-6	ASSLMDSGANVLT
TRBV9	TRBJ1-6	ASSVDALENSPLH
TRBV7-2	TRBJ2-5	ASSPHPGQGGETQY
TRBV25-1	TRBJ2-6	ASSEWEGQGAGANVLT